A single sample gave rise to the 5 T cell receptor beta chains below, sequenced in a study of T cell responses to AZD1222 COVID-19 vaccine. This table comes from immunoSEQ multiplex PCR, and its TCRdb copy is limited to in-frame clones, with some not included. The sample contains about 76,000 clones, around nine tenths of which appear only once. The specimen comprised peripheral blood, sampled on day 0 of AZD1222 vaccination. The receptors here all came from an adult in good health.

The chain combines TRBV5-1 with TRBJ1-4, with 11 bases fitting TRBD1. In germline, CDR1 is SGHRS, CDR2 YFSETQ. After removal of 4 bases from V and 7 bases from J, the junction contained 6 bases not matched to a gene. The CDR3 has 15 residues. The CDR3 DNA sequence: TGCGCCAGCAGCCTGCGGACAGGGGGCGGTGAAAAACTGTTTTTT. It is translated as CASSLRTGGGEKLFF.

The count of this clone is one. The CDR3 sequence: CASSLGGGGSYNSPLHF. The CDR3 DNA follows: TGTGCCAGCAGTTTGGGTGGGGGGGGCTCCTATAATTCACCCCTCCACTTT. This chain connects TRBV28 to TRBJ1-6; the D gene is possibly TRBD1 (5 bases). Germline V CDR1 and CDR2: MDHEN, SYDVKM. The CDR3 is 17 amino acids. The V gene lost 3 bases and the J gene lost 0 bases, with 12 bases spanning the gap.

This clone has only a few counts. V gene TRBV28 combines with J gene TRBJ2-1; tentative D call: TRBD2 (5 bases). CDR1 and CDR2 from the germline V gene are MDHEN and SYDVKM. The CDR3 totals 18 residues. The V end was cut by 5 bases, the J end by 1 base, with 21 bases between. The CDR3: CASSSRLHRGPSYNEQFF. In nucleotides, the CDR3 is TGTGCCAGCAGTAGCCGACTTCACAGAGGGCCATCCTACAATGAGCAGTTCTTC. The full variable domain, rest sourced from reference TRBV28 and TRBJ2-1, is DVKVTQSSRYLVKRTGEKVFLECVQDMDHENMFWYRQDPGLGLRLIYFSYDVKMKEKGDIPEGYSVSREKKERFSLILESASTNQTSMYLCASSSRLHRGPSYNEQFFGPGTRLTVL.

V gene TRBV5-1 combines with J gene TRBJ2-3, with a weak D call TRBD1 (6 bases). This CDR3 is built from 14 residues. From germline, CDR1 is SGHRS and CDR2 YFSETQ. The V and J ends lost 2 bases and 5 bases respectively, with 12 bases between them. CDR3 in DNA: TGCGCCAGCAGCTTAGCAGGGGATGGAGATACGCAGTATTTT. It is translated as CASSLAGDGDTQYF. The full variable domain, completed using reference TRBV5-1 and TRBJ2-3, is KAGVTQTPRYLIKTRGQQVTLSCSPISGHRSVSWYQQTPGQGLQFLFEYFSETQRNKGNFPGRFSGRQFSNSRSEMNVSTLELGDSALYLCASSLAGDGDTQYFGPGTRLTVL.

This clone is a singleton in its sample. The chain employs TRBV7-2 and TRBJ2-3; 7 bases line up with TRBD2. The CDR3 loop spans 15 amino acids. Germline values: CDR1 SGHTA, CDR2 FQGNSA. Trimming removed 5 bases from V and 2 bases from J; junction bases left unmatched: 7. CDR3 coding DNA: TGTGCCAGCAGCGTTGATAGCGGGCTCACAGATACGCAGTATTTT. This translates into CASSVDSGLTDTQYF.